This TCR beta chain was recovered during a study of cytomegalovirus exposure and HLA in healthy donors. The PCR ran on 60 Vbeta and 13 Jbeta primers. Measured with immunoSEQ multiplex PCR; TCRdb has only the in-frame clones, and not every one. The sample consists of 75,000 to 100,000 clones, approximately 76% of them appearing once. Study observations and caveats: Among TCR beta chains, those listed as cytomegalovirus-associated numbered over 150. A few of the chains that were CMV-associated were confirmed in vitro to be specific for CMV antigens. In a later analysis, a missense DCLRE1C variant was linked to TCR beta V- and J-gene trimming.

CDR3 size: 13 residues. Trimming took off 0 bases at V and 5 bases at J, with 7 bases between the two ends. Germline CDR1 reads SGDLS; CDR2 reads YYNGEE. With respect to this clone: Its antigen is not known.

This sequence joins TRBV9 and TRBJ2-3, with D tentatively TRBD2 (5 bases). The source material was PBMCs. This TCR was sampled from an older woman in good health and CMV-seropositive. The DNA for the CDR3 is TGTGCCAGCAGCGTAGGTAGCGAAGATACGCAGTATTTT. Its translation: CASSVGSEDTQYF.